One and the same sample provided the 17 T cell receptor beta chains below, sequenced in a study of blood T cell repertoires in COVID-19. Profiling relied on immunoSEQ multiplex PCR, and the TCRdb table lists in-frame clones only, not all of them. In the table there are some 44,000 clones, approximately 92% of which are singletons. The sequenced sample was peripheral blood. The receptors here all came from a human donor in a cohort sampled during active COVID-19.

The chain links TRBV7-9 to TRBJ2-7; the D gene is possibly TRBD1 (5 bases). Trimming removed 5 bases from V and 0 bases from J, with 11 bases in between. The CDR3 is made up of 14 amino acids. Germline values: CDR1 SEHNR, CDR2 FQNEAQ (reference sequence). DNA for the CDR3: TGTGCCAGCAGCACCCGACAGAGCTCCTACGAGCAGTACTTC. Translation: CASSTRQSSYEQYF.

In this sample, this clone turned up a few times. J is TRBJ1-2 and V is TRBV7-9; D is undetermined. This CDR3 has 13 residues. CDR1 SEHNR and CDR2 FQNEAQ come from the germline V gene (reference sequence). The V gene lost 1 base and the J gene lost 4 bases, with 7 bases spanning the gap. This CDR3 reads CASSLDTFYGYTF. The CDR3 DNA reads TGTGCCAGCAGCTTAGACACCTTCTATGGCTACACCTTC.

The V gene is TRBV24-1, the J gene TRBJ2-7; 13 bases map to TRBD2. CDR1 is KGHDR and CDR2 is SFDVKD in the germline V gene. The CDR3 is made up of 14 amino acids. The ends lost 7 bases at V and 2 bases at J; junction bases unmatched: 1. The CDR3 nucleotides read TGTGCCACCAGCGGGACTAGCGGGACCTACGAGCAGTACTTC. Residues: CATSGTSGTYEQYF.

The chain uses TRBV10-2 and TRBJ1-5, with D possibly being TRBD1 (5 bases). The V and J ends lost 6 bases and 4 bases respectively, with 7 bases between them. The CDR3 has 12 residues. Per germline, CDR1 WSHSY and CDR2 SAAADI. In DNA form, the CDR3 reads TGCGCCAGCAGACGGGGGAATCAGCCCCAGCATTTT. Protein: CASRRGNQPQHF.

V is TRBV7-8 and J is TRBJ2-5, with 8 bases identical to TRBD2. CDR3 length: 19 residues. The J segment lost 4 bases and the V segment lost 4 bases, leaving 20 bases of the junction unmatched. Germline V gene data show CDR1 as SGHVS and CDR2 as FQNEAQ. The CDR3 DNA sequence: TGTGCCAGCAGCTCCTGGGCTTCAAAGCGGGAGAAGGGGAGAGAGACCCAGTACTTC. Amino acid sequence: CASSSWASKREKGRETQYF.

CDR3 DNA sequence: TGCGCCAGCAGCCAAGATTCTATCGGGGAGCTGTTTTTT. Translating gives CASSQDSIGELFF. The V and J genes are TRBV4-3 and TRBJ2-2; D is unclear. The V end was cut by 0 bases, the J end by 7 bases, with 6 bases between. The length of the CDR3 is 13 residues. CDR1 is LGHNA, CDR2 YSLEER, per germline.

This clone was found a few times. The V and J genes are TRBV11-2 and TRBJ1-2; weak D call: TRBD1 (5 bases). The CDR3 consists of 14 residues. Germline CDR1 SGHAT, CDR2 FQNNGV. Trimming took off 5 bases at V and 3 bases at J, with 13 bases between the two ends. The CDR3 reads CASSAQGVHYGYTF. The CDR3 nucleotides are TGTGCCAGCAGCGCTCAAGGGGTCCACTATGGCTACACCTTC.

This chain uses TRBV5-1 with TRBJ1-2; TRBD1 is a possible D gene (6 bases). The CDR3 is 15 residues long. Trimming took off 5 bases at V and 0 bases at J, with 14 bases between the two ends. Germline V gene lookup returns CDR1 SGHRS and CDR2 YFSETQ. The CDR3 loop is CASRFRQESNYGYTF. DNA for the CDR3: TGCGCCAGCAGATTCCGACAGGAGTCTAACTATGGCTACACCTTC.

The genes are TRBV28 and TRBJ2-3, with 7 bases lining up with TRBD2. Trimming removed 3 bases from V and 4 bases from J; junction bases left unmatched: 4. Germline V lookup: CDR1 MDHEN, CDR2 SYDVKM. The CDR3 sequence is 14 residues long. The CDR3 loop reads CASSLAGVADTQYF. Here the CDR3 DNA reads TGTGCCAGCAGTTTGGCGGGAGTTGCAGATACGCAGTATTTT.

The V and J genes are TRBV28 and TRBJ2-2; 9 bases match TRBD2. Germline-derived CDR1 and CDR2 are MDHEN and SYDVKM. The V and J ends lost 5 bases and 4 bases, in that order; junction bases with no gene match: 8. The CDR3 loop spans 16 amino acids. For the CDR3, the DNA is TGTGCCAGCAGTCCCGCAGGCGGGAGGGCCACCGGGGAGCTGTTTTTT. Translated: CASSPAGGRATGELFF.

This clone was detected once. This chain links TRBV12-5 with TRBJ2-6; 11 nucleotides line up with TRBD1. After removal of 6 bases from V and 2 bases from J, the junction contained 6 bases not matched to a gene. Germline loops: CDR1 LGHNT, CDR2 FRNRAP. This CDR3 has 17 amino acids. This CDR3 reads CASGNGQGAAGANVLTF. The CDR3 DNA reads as TGTGCTAGTGGAAACGGACAGGGGGCGGCTGGGGCCAACGTCCTGACTTTC.

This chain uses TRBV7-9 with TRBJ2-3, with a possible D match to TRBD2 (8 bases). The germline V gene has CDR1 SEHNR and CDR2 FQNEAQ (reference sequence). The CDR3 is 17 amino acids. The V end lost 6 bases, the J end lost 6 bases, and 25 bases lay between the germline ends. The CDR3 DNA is TGTGCCAGCAGGGCTCGATACGGGACTAGGGGGCTCGATACGCAGTATTTT. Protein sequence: CASRARYGTRGLDTQYF.

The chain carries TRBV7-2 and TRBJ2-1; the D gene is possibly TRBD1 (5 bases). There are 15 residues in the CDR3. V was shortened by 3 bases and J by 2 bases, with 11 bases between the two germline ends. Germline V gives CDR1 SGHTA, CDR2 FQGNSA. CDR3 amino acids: CASSFQGGTYNEQFF. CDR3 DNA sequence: TGTGCCAGCAGCTTCCAGGGCGGAACCTACAATGAGCAGTTCTTC.

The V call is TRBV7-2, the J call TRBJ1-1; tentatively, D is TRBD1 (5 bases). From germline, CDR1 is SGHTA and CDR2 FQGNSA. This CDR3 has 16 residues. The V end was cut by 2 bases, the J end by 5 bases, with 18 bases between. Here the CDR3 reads CASSLSMGPIGTEAFF. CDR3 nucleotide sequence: TGTGCCAGCAGCTTATCTATGGGGCCTATCGGAACTGAAGCTTTCTTT.

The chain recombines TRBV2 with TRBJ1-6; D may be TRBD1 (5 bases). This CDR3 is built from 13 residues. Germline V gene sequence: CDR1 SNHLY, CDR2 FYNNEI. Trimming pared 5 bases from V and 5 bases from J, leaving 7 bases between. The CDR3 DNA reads TGTGCCAGCAGTCAGGGAAATAATTCACCCCTCCACTTT. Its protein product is CASSQGNNSPLHF.

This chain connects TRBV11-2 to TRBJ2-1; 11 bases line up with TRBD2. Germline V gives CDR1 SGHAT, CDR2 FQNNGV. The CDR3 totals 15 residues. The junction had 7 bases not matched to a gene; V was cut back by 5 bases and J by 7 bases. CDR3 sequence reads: CASSLLAGAMNEQFF. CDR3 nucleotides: TGTGCCAGCAGCCTACTAGCGGGAGCTATGAATGAGCAGTTCTTC.

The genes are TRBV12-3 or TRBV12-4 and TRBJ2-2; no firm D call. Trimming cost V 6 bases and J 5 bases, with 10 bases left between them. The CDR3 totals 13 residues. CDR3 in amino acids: CASRLHLTGELFF. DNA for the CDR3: TGTGCCAGCAGACTACACCTTACCGGGGAGCTGTTTTTT.